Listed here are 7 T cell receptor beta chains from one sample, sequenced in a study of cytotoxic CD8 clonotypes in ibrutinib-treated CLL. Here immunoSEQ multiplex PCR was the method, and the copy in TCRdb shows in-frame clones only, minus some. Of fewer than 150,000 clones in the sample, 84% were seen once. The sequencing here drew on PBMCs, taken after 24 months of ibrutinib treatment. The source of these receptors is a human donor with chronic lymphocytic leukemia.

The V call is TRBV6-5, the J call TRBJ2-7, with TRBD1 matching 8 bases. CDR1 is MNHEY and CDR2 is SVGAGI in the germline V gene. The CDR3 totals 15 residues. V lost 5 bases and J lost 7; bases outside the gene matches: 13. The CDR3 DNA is TGTGCCAGCAGTCGATCAGGACAGGGCCCTTGGGAGCAGTACTTC. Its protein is CASSRSGQGPWEQYF.

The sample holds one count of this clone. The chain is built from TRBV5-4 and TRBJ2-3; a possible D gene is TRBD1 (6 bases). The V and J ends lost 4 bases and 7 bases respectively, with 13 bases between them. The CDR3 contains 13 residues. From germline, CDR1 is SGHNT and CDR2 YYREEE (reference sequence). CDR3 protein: CASSPRGGNTQYF. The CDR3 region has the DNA TGTGCCAGCAGCCCCCGAGGGGGTAATACGCAGTATTTT. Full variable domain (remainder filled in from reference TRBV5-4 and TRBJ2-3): ETGVTQSPTHLIKTRGQQVTLRCSSQSGHNTVSWYQQALGQGPQFIFQYYREEENGRGNFPPRFSGLQFPNYSSELNVNALELDDSALYLCASSPRGGNTQYFGPGTRLTVL.

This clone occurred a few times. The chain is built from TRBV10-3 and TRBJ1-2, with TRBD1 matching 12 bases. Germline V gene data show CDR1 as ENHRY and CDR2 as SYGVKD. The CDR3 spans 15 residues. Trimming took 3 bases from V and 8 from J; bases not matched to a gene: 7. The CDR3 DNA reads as TGTGCCATCAGTGAAGGGACAGGGGGCGTGCGGGGCTACACCTTC. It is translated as CAISEGTGGVRGYTF.

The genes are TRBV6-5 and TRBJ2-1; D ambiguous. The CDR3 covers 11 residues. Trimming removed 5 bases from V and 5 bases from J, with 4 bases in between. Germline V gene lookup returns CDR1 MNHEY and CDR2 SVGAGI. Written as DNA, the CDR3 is TGTGCCAGCAGTCGGGACAATGAGCAGTTCTTC. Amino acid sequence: CASSRDNEQFF.

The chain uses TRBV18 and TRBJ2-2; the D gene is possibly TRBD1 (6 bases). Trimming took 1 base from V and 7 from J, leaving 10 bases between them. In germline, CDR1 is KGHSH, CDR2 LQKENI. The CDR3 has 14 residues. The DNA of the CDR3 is TGTGCCAGCTCACCACGGGGACAAGGCGGGGAGCTGTTTTTT. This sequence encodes CASSPRGQGGELFF.

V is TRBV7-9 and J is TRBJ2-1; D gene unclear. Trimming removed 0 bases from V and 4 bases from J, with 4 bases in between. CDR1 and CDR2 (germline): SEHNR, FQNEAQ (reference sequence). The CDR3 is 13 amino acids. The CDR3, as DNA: TGTGCCAGCAGCTTAGCGGAATACAATGAGCAGTTCTTC. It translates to CASSLAEYNEQFF.

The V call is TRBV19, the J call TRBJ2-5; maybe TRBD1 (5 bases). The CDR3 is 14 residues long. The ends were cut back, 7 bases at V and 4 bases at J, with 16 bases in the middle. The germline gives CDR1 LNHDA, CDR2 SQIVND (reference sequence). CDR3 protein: CASTRAGSGETQYF. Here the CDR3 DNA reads TGTGCCAGTACCCGGGCAGGGTCGGGAGAGACCCAGTACTTC.